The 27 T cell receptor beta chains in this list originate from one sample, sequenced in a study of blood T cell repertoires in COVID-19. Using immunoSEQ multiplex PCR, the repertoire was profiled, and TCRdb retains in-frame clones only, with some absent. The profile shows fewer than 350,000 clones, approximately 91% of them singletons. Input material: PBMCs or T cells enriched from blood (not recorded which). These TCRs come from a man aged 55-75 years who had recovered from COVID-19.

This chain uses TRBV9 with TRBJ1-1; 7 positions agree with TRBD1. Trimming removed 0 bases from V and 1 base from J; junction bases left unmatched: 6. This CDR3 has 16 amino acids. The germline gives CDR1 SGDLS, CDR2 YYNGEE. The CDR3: CASSVGQGDQNTEAFF. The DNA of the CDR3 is TGTGCCAGCAGCGTAGGACAGGGAGACCAGAACACTGAAGCTTTCTTT.

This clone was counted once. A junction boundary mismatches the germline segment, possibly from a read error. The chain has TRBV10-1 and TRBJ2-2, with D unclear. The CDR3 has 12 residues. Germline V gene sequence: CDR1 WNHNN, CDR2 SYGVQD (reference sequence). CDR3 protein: CASSLNSGELFF. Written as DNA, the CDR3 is TGCGCCAGCAGCCTGAACAGCGGGGAGCTGTTTTTT.

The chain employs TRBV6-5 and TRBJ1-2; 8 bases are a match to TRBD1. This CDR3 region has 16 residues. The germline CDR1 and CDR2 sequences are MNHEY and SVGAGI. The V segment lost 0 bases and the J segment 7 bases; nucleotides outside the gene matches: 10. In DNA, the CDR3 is TGTGCCAGCAGTTACTCGAGGGGCAGGGGGCAGGGTGGCTACACCTTC. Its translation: CASSYSRGRGQGGYTF.

CDR3 nucleotide sequence: TGTGCCAGCAGTGGCCAGGGGGTCCTTGGCGAGCAGTACTTC. This gives the protein CASSGQGVLGEQYF. V is TRBV25-1 and J is TRBJ2-7; 7 bases align to TRBD1. Germline CDR1 MGHDK, CDR2 SYGVNS. The CDR3 covers 14 residues. The J segment lost 6 bases and the V segment lost 4 bases, leaving 9 bases of the junction unmatched.

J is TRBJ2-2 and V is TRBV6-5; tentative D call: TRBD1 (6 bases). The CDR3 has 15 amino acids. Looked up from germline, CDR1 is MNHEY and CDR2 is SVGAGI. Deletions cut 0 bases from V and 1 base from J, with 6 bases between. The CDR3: CASSYSTGNTGELFF. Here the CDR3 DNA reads TGTGCCAGCAGTTACTCGACAGGGAACACCGGGGAGCTGTTTTTT.

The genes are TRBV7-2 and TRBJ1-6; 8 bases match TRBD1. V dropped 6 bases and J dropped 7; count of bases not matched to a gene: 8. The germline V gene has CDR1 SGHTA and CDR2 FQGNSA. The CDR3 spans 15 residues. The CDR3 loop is CASSIGQGQNSPLHF. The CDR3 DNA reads TGTGCCAGCAGTATCGGACAGGGCCAGAATTCACCCCTCCACTTT.

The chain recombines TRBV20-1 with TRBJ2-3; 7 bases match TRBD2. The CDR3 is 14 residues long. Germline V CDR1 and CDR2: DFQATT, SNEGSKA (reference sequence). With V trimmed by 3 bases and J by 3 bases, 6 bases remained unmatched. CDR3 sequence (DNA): TGCAGTGCTAGTCTTGGTAGCGGGACAGATACGCAGTATTTT. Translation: CSASLGSGTDTQYF.

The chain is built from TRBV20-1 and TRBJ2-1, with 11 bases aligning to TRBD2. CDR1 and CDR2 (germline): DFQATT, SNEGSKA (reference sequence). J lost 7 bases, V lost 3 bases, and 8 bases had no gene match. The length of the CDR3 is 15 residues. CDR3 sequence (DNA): TGCAGTGCTAGTGATCTAGCGGGAGGAGGAAATGAGCAGTTCTTC. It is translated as CSASDLAGGGNEQFF.

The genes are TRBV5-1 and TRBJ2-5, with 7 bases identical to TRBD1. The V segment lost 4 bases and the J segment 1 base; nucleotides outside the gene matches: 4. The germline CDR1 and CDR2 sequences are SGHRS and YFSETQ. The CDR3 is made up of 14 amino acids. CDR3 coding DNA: TGCGCCAGCAGCGAGGGACAGCCCCAAGAGACCCAGTACTTC. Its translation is CASSEGQPQETQYF. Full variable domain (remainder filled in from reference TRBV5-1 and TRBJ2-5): KAGVTQTPRYLIKTRGQQVTLSCSPISGHRSVSWYQQTPGQGLQFLFEYFSETQRNKGNFPGRFSGRQFSNSRSEMNVSTLELGDSALYLCASSEGQPQETQYFGPGTRLLVL.

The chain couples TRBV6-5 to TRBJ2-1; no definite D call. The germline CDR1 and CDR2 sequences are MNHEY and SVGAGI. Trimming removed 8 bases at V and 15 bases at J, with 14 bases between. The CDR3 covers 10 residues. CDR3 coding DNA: TGTGCCAGCTTGGAGCCTCGTCTGTTCTTC. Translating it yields CASLEPRLFF.

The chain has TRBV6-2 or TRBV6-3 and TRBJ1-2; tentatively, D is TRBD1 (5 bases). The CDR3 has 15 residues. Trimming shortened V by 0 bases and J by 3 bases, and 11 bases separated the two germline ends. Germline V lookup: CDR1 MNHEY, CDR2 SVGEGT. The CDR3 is CASSYSLTAHYGYTF. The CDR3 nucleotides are TGTGCCAGCAGTTACTCCCTGACAGCCCACTATGGCTACACCTTC.

The CDR3 here is CASSSSGSLSTDTQYF. The CDR3 DNA follows: TGTGCCAGCAGCTCCTCCGGGAGCCTGAGCACAGATACGCAGTATTTT. The chain links TRBV11-3 to TRBJ2-3, with a weak D call TRBD2 (6 bases). Germline V gene data show CDR1 as SGHNT and CDR2 as YENEEA. Deletions cut 4 bases from V and 0 bases from J, with 14 bases between. This CDR3 spans 16 amino acids.

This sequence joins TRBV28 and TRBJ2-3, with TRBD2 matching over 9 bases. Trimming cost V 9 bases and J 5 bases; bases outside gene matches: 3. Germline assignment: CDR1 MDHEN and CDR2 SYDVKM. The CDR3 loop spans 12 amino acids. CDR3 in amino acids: CASLSGRDTQYF. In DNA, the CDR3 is TGTGCCAGTCTTAGCGGGAGAGATACGCAGTATTTT.

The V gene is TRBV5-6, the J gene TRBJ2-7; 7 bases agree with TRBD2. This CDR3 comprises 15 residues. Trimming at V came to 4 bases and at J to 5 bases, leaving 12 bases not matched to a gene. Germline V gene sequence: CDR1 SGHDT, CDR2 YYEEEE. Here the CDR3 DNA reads TGTGCCAGCAGCCGCCCGACGCGGGGGAATAACGAGCAGTACTTC. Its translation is CASSRPTRGNNEQYF.

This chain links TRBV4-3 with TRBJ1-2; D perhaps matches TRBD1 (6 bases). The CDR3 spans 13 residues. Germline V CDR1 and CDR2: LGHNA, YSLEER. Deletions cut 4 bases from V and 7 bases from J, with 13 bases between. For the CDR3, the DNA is TGCGCCAGCAGCCTAAAGCTCAGGGGTGGCTACACCTTC. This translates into CASSLKLRGGYTF.

The chain's CDR3 is CASSRDSHTDTQYF. The CDR3 nucleotides read TGTGCCAGCAGCCGGGACTCTCACACAGATACGCAGTATTTT. This chain links TRBV5-6 with TRBJ2-3, with a possible D match to TRBD2 (6 bases). V was shortened by 4 bases and J by 2 bases, with 11 bases between the two germline ends. Germline V gene data show CDR1 as SGHDT and CDR2 as YYEEEE. The CDR3 consists of 14 residues.

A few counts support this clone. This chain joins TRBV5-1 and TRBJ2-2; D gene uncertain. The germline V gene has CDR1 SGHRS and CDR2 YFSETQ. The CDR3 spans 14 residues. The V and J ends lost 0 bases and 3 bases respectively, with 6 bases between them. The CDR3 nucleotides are TGCGCCAGCAGCTTGGCCAGCGACACCGGGGAGCTGTTTTTT. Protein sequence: CASSLASDTGELFF.

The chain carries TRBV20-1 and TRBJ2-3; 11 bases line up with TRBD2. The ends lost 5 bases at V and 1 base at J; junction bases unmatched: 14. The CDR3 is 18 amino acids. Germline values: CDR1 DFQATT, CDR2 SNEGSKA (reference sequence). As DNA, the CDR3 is TGCAGTGCTTGTGGAGGGACTAGCGGAACCCTTTGCACAGATACGCAGTATTTT. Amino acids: CSACGGTSGTLCTDTQYF.

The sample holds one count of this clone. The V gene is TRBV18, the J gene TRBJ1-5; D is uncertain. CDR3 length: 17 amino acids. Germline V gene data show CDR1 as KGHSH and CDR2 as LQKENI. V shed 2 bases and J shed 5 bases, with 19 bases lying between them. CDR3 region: CASSPKFWQELYQPQHF. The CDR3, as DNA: TGTGCCAGCTCACCAAAATTCTGGCAGGAACTTTATCAGCCCCAGCATTTT.

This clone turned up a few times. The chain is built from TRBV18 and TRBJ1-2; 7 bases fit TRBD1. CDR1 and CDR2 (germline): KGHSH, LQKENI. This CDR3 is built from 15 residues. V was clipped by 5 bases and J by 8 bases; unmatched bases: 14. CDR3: CASSSDRDRDMGYTF. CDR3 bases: TGTGCCAGCTCAAGCGACCGGGACAGAGATATGGGCTACACCTTC.

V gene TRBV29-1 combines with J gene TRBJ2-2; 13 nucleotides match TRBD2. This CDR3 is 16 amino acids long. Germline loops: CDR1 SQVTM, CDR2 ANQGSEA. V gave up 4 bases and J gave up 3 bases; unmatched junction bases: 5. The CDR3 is CSVAGLAGRYTGELFF. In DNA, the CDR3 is TGCAGCGTTGCGGGACTAGCGGGACGCTACACCGGGGAGCTGTTTTTT.

The CDR3 bases are TGTGCCAGCTCACCAAACCCGAGCGGCACTGAAGCTTTCTTT. Residues: CASSPNPSGTEAFF. The genes are TRBV18 and TRBJ1-1; D not certain. Germline V CDR1 and CDR2: KGHSH, LQKENI. The CDR3 spans 14 residues. The V end was cut by 2 bases, the J end by 4 bases, with 11 bases between.

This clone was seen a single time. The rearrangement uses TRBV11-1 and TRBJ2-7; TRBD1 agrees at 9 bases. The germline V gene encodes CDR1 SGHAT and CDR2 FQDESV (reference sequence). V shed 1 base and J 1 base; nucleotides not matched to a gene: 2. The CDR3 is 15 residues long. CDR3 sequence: CASSLGGTGSYEQYF. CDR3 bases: TGTGCCAGCAGCTTAGGAGGGACAGGGTCCTACGAGCAGTACTTC.

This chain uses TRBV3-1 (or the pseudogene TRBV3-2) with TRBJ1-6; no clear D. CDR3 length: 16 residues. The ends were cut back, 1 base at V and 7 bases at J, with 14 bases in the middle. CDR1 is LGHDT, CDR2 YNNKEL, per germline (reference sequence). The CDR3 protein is CASSQVGGRGNSPLHF. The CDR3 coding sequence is TGTGCCAGCAGCCAAGTTGGAGGACGGGGAAATTCACCCCTCCACTTT.

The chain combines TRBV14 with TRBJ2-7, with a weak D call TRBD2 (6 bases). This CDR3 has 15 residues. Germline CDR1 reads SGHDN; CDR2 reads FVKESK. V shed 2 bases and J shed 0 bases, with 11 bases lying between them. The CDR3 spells CASSQLAYSSYEQYF. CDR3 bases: TGTGCCAGCAGCCAACTAGCGTATAGCTCCTACGAGCAGTACTTC.

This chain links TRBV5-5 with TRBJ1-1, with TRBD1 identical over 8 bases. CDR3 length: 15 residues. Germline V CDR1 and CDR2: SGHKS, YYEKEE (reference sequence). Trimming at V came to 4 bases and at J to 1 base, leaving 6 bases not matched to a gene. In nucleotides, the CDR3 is TGTGCCAGCAGCCCCCCCGGGACAGGGAACACTGAAGCTTTCTTT. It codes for CASSPPGTGNTEAFF.

This CDR3 reads CASRNRGPNSPLHF. CDR3 nucleotide sequence: TGTGCCAGCAGAAACAGGGGACCAAATTCACCCCTCCACTTT. The J gene is TRBJ1-6, the V gene TRBV7-6; 7 positions agree with TRBD1. J lost 7 bases, V lost 6 bases, and 6 bases had no gene match. The CDR3 spans 14 residues. CDR1 SGHVS and CDR2 FNYEAQ come from the germline V gene.